This T cell receptor beta chain appears in the sequencing data of a study of CD8 T cells in Susac syndrome. The authors sequenced TCR beta from blood CD8+ and CD4+ T cells. RNA amounts of about 0.5 to 1 ug underwent reverse transcription with random hexamers. One entry per CDR3 protein results from TCRdb running MiXCR on the immunoSEQ multiplex PCR reads. The sample has about 150,000 distinct CDR3 sequences; around 96% are singletons. The length of the CDR3 is 16 residues. The germline V gene encodes CDR1 SEHNR and CDR2 FQNEAQ (reference sequence). V shed 2 bases and J shed 6 bases, with 17 bases lying between them.

The chain combines TRBV7-9 with TRBJ1-5; tentative D call: TRBD1 (6 bases). Source material: CD8+ T cells from PBMCs. This clonotype was obtained from a human donor with multiple sclerosis. Written as DNA, the CDR3 is TGTGCCAGCAGCTTAAGTGGGCAGGGGATGGGTCAGCCCCAGCATTTT. Translating it yields CASSLSGQGMGQPQHF.